This T cell receptor (beta chain) was identified in a study of neurological immune-mediated disorders. The cDNA was synthesized by means of template-switch 5'RACE, which was carried out with 10-nucleotide random UMIs. TCRdb re-analysed the 5' RACE reads in MiXCR, keeping a single row per CDR3 protein. The data contain about 55,000 distinct CDR3 sequences, 3% to 4.5% of them seen just once; the ten biggest clones take up roughly 1.5%. This clonotype was detected ten times or more. Its antigen is not identified. Trimming removed 5 bases at V and 7 bases at J, with 9 bases between. CDR1 and CDR2 from the germline V gene are MDHEN and SYDVKM. The CDR3 sequence is 11 residues long. General observations from the study: Multiple sclerosis was found to have the least TCR clonal expansion, below healthy controls, and HTLV-1-associated myelopathy the most.

The TCR was taken from a man between 25 and 39 years old with multiple sclerosis. The sample was PBMCs. The chain is built from TRBV28 and TRBJ2-7; no clear D gene. In nucleotides, the CDR3 is TGTGCCAGCAGTAATAGGCGGGAGCAGTACTTC. The encoded protein is CASSNRREQYF.